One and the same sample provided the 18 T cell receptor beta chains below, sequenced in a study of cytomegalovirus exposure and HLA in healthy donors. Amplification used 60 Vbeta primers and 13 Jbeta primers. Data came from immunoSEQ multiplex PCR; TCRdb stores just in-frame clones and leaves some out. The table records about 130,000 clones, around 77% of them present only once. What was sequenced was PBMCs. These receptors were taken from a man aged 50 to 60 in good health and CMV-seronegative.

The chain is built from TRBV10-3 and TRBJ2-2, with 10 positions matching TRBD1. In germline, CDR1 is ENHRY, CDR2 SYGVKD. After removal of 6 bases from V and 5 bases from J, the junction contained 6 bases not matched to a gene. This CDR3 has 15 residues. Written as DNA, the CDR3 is TGTGCCATCAGAACCGGGACAGGGGATACCGGGGAGCTGTTTTTT. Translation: CAIRTGTGDTGELFF.

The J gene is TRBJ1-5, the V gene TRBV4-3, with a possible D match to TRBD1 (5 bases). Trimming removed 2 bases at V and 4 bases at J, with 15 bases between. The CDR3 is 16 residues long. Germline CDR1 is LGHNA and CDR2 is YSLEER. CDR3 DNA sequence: TGCGCCAGCAGCCAAAACGGGCAGGGTGGAAATCAGCCCCAGCATTTT. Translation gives CASSQNGQGGNQPQHF.

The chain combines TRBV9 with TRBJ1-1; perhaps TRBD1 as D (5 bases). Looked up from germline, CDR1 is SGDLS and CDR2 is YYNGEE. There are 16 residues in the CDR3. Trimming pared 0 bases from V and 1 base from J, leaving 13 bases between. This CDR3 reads CASSVGQTTRNTEAFF. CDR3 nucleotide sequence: TGTGCCAGCAGCGTAGGACAGACCACCCGGAACACTGAAGCTTTCTTT.

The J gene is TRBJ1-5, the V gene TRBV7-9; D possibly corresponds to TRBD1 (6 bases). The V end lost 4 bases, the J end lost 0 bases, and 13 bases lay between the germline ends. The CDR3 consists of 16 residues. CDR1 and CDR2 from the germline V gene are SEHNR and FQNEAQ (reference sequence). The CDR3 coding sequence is TGTGCCAGCAGCTCAGGACAGAGGAATAGCAATCAGCCCCAGCATTTT. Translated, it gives CASSSGQRNSNQPQHF.

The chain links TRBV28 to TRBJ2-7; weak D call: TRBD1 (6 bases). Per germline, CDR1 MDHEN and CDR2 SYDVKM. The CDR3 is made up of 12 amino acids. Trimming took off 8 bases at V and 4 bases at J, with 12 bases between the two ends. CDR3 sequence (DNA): TGTGCCAGCTCCTACAGGGTTTACGAGCAGTACTTC. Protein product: CASSYRVYEQYF.

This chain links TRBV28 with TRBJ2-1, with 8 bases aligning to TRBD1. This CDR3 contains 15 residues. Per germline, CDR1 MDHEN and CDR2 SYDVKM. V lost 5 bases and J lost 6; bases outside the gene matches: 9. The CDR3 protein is CASSARTGWGNEQFF. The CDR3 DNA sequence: TGTGCCAGCAGTGCTAGGACAGGGTGGGGCAATGAGCAGTTCTTC.

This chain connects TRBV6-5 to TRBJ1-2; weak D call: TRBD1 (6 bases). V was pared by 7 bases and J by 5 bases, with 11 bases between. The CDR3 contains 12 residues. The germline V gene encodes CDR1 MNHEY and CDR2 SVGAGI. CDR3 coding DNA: TGTGCCAGCACGACAGGAACTTATGGCTACACCTTC. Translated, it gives CASTTGTYGYTF.

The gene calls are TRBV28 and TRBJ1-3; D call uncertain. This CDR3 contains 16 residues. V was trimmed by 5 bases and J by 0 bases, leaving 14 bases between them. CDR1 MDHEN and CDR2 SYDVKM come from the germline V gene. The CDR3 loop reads CASSPPQIRSGNTIYF. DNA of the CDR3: TGTGCCAGCAGTCCACCACAGATCCGCTCTGGAAACACCATATATTTT.

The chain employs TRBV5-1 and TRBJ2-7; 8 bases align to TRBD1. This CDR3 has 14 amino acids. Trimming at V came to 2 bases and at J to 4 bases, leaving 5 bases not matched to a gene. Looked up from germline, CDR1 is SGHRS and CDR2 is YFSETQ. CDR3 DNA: TGCGCCAGCAGCTTAGACAGGGGCCTGTACGAGCAGTACTTC. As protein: CASSLDRGLYEQYF.

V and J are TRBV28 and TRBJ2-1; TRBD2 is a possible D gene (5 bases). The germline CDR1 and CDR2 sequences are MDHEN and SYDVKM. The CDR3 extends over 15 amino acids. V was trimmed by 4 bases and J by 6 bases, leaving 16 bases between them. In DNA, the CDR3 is TGTGCCAGCAGTTCGAATGGAGGTCGCCCCAATGAGCAGTTCTTC. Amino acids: CASSSNGGRPNEQFF.

CDR3 bases: TGTGCCATCAGTGACCGGGACAGACTTTTGAACACTGAAGCTTTCTTT. It codes for CAISDRDRLLNTEAFF. J is TRBJ1-1 and V is TRBV10-3, with 7 nucleotides matching TRBD1. With 3 bases clipped from V and 0 bases from J, the junction kept 7 bases outside the gene matches. Germline V lookup: CDR1 ENHRY, CDR2 SYGVKD. This CDR3 region has 16 residues.

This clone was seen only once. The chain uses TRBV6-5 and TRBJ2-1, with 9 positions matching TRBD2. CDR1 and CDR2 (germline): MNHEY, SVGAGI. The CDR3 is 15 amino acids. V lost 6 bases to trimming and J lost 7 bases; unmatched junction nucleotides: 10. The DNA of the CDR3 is TGTGCCAGCAGCCCCGCTTTAGCGGGAGAGAATGAGCAGTTCTTC. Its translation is CASSPALAGENEQFF.

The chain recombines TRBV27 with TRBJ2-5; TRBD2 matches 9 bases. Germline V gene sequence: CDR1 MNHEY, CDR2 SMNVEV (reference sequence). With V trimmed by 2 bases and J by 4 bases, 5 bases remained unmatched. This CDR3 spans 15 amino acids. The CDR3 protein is CASSLGAGGRETQYF. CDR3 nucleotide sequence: TGTGCCAGCAGTTTAGGAGCGGGAGGACGAGAGACCCAGTACTTC.

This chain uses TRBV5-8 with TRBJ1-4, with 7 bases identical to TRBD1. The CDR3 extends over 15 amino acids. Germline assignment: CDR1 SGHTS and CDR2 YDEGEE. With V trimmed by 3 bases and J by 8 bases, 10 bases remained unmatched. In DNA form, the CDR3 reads TGTGCCAGCAGCTCGTTGGACAGAGGGGGCGAAAAACTGTTTTTT. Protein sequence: CASSSLDRGGEKLFF.

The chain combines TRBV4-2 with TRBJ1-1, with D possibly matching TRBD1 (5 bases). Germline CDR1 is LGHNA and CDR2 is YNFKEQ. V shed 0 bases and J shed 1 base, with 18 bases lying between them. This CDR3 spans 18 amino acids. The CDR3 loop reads CASSQEREVGAGNTEAFF. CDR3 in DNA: TGTGCCAGCAGCCAAGAGCGGGAGGTCGGGGCGGGGAACACTGAAGCTTTCTTT.

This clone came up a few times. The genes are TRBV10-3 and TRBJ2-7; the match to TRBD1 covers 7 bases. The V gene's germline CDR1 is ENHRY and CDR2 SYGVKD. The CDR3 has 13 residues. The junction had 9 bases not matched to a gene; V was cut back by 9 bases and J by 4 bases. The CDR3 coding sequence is TGTGCCATTAGACAGGGAACAAGGTACGAGCAGTACTTC. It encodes CAIRQGTRYEQYF.

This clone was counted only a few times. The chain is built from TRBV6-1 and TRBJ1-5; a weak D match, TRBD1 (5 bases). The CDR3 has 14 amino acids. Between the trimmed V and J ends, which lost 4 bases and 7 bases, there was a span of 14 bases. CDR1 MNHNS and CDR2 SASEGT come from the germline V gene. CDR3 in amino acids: CASSVRQGNQPQHF. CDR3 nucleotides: TGTGCCAGCAGTGTACGTCAGGGTAACCAGCCCCAGCATTTT.

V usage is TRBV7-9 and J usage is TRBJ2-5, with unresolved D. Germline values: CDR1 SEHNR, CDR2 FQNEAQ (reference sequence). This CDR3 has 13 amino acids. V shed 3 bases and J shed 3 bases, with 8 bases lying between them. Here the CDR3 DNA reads TGTGCCAGCAGCTTTCGGGTCGAAGAGACCCAGTACTTC. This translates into CASSFRVEETQYF.